The 9 T cell receptor beta chains below come from one sample, sequenced in a study of blood T cell repertoires in COVID-19. TCRdb's table, derived via immunoSEQ multiplex PCR, lists solely in-frame clones and lacks some. The repertoire holds around 42,000 clones, around 84% seen once, with around 13% in the top ten. The sample taken for sequencing was peripheral blood. The receptors were gathered from a woman in her seventies in a cohort sampled during active COVID-19.

J is TRBJ2-7 and V is TRBV5-1; D uncertain. There are 16 residues in the CDR3. Per the germline V gene, CDR1 is SGHRS and CDR2 is YFSETQ. V was pared by 3 bases and J by 0 bases, with 16 bases between. This CDR3 reads CASSSERPVSSYEQYF. CDR3 sequence (DNA): TGCGCCAGCAGCTCGGAGCGTCCCGTGAGCTCCTACGAGCAGTACTTC.

In nucleotides, the CDR3 is TGCGCCAGCAGCCAAGAACCGCAGTCCACTAGCGGAACCTACAATGAGCAGTTCTTC. Translating it yields CASSQEPQSTSGTYNEQFF. This sequence joins TRBV4-1 and TRBJ2-1, with 8 bases lining up with TRBD2. Germline V gene sequence: CDR1 MGHRA, CDR2 YSYEKL. CDR3 length: 19 amino acids. V was clipped by 0 bases and J by 2 bases; unmatched bases: 12.

Only a few counts were recorded for this clone. The chain has TRBV29-1 and TRBJ2-3; 12 bases are shared with TRBD2. The CDR3 totals 15 residues. The germline V gene encodes CDR1 SQVTM and CDR2 ANQGSEA. The CDR3 loop reads CSHRGTSGPTDTQYF. CDR3 bases: TGCAGTCATCGGGGGACTAGCGGGCCTACAGATACGCAGTATTTT.

The chain combines TRBV5-4 with TRBJ2-7; weak D call: TRBD1 (5 bases). In germline, CDR1 is SGHNT, CDR2 YYREEE (reference sequence). V gave up 4 bases and J gave up 4 bases, with 18 bases separating them. The CDR3 has 15 residues. The CDR3 DNA reads as TGTGCCAGCAGCCGACAAAGGGCGGCAGGGTACGAGCAGTACTTC. Translating it yields CASSRQRAAGYEQYF. Drawing the rest from reference TRBV5-4 and TRBJ2-7, the complete variable domain is ETGVTQSPTHLIKTRGQQVTLRCSSQSGHNTVSWYQQALGQGPQFIFQYYREEENGRGNFPPRFSGLQFPNYSSELNVNALELDDSALYLCASSRQRAAGYEQYFGPGTRLTVT.

This chain links TRBV19 with TRBJ2-3, with 9 nucleotides matching TRBD1. Germline CDR1 LNHDA, CDR2 SQIVND (reference sequence). Unmatched junction bases numbered 1, after V lost 6 bases and J lost 3 bases. This CDR3 spans 13 amino acids. CDR3 nucleotides: TGTGCCAGTAGCGACAGGGGGACAGATACGCAGTATTTT. This codes for CASSDRGTDTQYF.

The sample holds a few counts of this clone. The gene calls are TRBV19 and TRBJ2-1, with a weak D call TRBD1 (6 bases). Germline values: CDR1 LNHDA, CDR2 SQIVND (reference sequence). The V end was cut by 7 bases, the J end by 6 bases, with 25 bases between. This CDR3 comprises 17 residues. This chain's CDR3 is CASTPRVVLEGGNEQFF. Here the CDR3 DNA reads TGTGCCAGTACCCCCAGGGTAGTCTTGGAAGGGGGCAATGAGCAGTTCTTC.

The chain is built from TRBV28 and TRBJ2-3; D unresolved. CDR1 is MDHEN, CDR2 SYDVKM, per germline. The V and J ends lost 5 bases and 1 base respectively, with 13 bases between them. This CDR3 is built from 15 residues. Written as DNA, the CDR3 is TGTGCCAGCAGTGTCCTTGGCGGTCGCACAGATACGCAGTATTTT. Amino acids: CASSVLGGRTDTQYF.

The chain is built from TRBV28 and TRBJ1-1; D gene unclear. V lost 5 bases to trimming and J lost 3 bases, with 13 bases between them. Germline CDR1 is MDHEN and CDR2 is SYDVKM. This CDR3 contains 14 residues. The CDR3 sequence: CASSLLPRDTEAFF. The CDR3 region has the DNA TGTGCCAGCAGTCTACTCCCGAGGGACACTGAAGCTTTCTTT. Looking up the rest from reference TRBV28 and TRBJ1-1 gives the full variable domain: DVKVTQSSRYLVKRTGEKVFLECVQDMDHENMFWYRQDPGLGLRLIYFSYDVKMKEKGDIPEGYSVSREKKERFSLILESASTNQTSMYLCASSLLPRDTEAFFGQGTRLTVV.

The chain has TRBV7-9 and TRBJ2-1, with 7 bases identical to TRBD1. This CDR3 region has 14 residues. V was clipped by 3 bases and J by 7 bases; unmatched bases: 6. Germline V gene lookup returns CDR1 SEHNR and CDR2 FQNEAQ (reference sequence). The CDR3 is CASSLTTGWNEQFF. The CDR3 DNA reads as TGTGCCAGCAGCTTGACGACAGGGTGGAATGAGCAGTTCTTC.